The source of this T cell receptor (beta chain) is a study of blood T cell repertoires in COVID-19 (TCRdb year 2020). Turning to the overall study: The collaborator samples originated in the United States, Italy and Spain and spanned the acute and convalescent phases of COVID-19. The samples were drawn from the first 160 participants of the ongoing ImmuneRACE study and from more than 1,000 subjects provided by 6 global collaborators. The material from the prospective study consisted of cDNA or gDNA derived from T cells, B-cell-depleted T cells, or PBMCs. The repertoires were made available in a free public database intended to serve as a resource for research on the immune response to SARS-CoV-2. Deeply sampled blood TCRbeta repertoires from subjects exposed to, actively infected with, or recovered from COVID-19 were included in the dataset. Where HLA class I and class II types were available, the types were taken from metadata supplied by the sample provider, not from assay-based typing. Nearly every sample came with metadata listing a de-identified subject ID, COVID-19 status, age in years and sex.

A second Seattle source provided samples from volunteer blood donors who had recovered from COVID-19. Whole blood was collected in K2EDTA tubes by collaborating institutions according to the institutions' own protocols. For TCRbeta analysis, collaborator samples were shipped as frozen whole blood, as isolated PBMCs, or as DNA extracted from either sample type. Beyond this particular receptor, the publication reports: The quantity of clinical and demographic metadata differed by source and by participant and was supplied without curation.

Deletion took 1 base off V and 2 bases off J, with a span of 13 bases between the germline ends. Looking up the germline V gene yields CDR1 SGHAT and CDR2 FQNNGV. There are 16 amino acids in the CDR3, from cysteine to phenylalanine inclusive. Only CDR3 DNA remains: 48 bases, in frame from the first base. The immunoSEQ Assay, a bias-controlled multiplex PCR, was used to amplify TCRbeta CDR3 regions from genomic DNA. The original methods were these. The number of nucleated cells in each sample was estimated from the amplification of reference gene primers within the assay. Sequence reads were collapsed and filtered to measure the absolute abundance of every unique TCRbeta CDR3 rearrangement. For each sample, productive Simpson clonality was calculated by taking the square root of Simpson's diversity index across productive rearrangements. TCRdb re-hosts the immuneACCESS table, in-frame sequences only. Its copies lack some clones; in the studies checked, an unresolved V gene accounts for under half of them, and the cause for the rest is not known. Clonal size and the V and J genes are those of that table, whereas D and trimming came from the DNA. This sample is represented by around 250,000 clones; more than 80% of them were singletons. The ten largest make up roughly 2.3% of the sample.

Regarding this clone: Its binding antigen is unknown. No quality values exist for individual bases; no much larger clone is one base distant.

Recombination connected TRBV11-2 to TRBJ2-3; possibly the D gene is TRBD1, per 5 matching bases. The receptor was isolated from a man in his thirties or forties who had recovered from COVID-19. Material for sequencing was peripheral blood. The nucleotide sequence reads as follows: TGTGCCAGCAGCTTAGGGGGCGTTGGTTCCACAGATACGCAGTATTTT. Translated, this gives CASSLGGVGSTDTQYF.